This T cell receptor beta chain was sequenced in a study of beta chain features in type 1 diabetes. Study-wide results and caveats: A moderate, significant TCRB CDR3 shortening appeared in type 1 diabetes across four CD4+ subsets. Insertions at VDJ junctions were less frequent in type 1 diabetes patients. These patients also deleted more nucleotides at the same junctions.

A remark on this clone: Its matching antigen is unknown.

Expressed TCRB transcripts were sequenced because the entire RNA isolate underwent reverse transcription. This table comes from immunoSEQ multiplex PCR, and its TCRdb copy is limited to in-frame clones, with some not included. The repertoire holds tens of thousands of clones, approximately 62% seen once, with over 2% in the top ten. With 7 bases removed from V and 4 bases from J, the gap between germline ends came to 16 bases. The germline V gene encodes CDR1 LNHDA and CDR2 SQIVND (reference sequence). This CDR3 spans 14 amino acids. The origin of this receptor is a woman aged 18 to 35 in good health. The chain combines TRBV19 with TRBJ1-2; tentative D call: TRBD1 (6 bases). Sequenced input: Tregs from blood. CDR3 residues: CASKDRPGVYGYTF. DNA for the CDR3: TGTGCCAGTAAGGACAGACCTGGGGTCTATGGCTACACCTTC.